This T cell receptor beta chain was sequenced in a study of T cells after posttransplantation cyclophosphamide. A marrow graft followed busulfan-fludarabine conditioning, with cyclophosphamide on days +3 and +4. Sequencing was performed with immunoSEQ multiplex PCR; in TCRdb, only in-frame clones are kept and a portion is missing. The sample holds some 1,900 clones, approximately 80% seen once. The CDR3 is 16 amino acids. The J segment lost 2 bases and the V segment lost 4 bases, leaving 8 bases of the junction unmatched. The germline V gene has CDR1 SGHTA and CDR2 FQGNSA. The chain combines TRBV7-2 with TRBJ2-3; 8 positions agree with TRBD2. The source is a young adult male patient who received an allogeneic stem cell transplant from a related donor, was CMV-positive, and had acute GVHD only. The graft donor may be the source of some T cells. The sequencing used PBMCs, collected around 280 days after allogeneic stem cell transplant with posttransplant cyclophosphamide. The CDR3 reads CASSSLGGAPTDTQYF. For the CDR3, the DNA is TGTGCCAGCAGCTCCCTCGGGGGGGCCCCCACAGATACGCAGTATTTT.